The 30 T cell receptor beta chains below were found in one sample sequenced in a study of T cell responses to AZD1222 COVID-19 vaccine. Sequencing was performed with immunoSEQ multiplex PCR; in TCRdb, only in-frame clones are kept and a portion is missing. Here the sample spans 150,000 to 200,000 clones, 90% to 95% being singletons. The material was peripheral blood, obtained on day 0 of AZD1222 vaccination. The receptors here all came from an adult in good health.

The rearrangement uses TRBV6-5 and TRBJ1-1; a weak D match, TRBD1 (5 bases). CDR1 MNHEY and CDR2 SVGAGI come from the germline V gene. The CDR3 length is 14 residues. Trimming took off 5 bases at V and 0 bases at J, with 10 bases between the two ends. DNA of the CDR3: TGTGCCAGCAGTCCCGGGACCGTGAACACTGAAGCTTTCTTT. Translating gives CASSPGTVNTEAFF.

The rearrangement uses TRBV5-1 and TRBJ1-2, with D perhaps TRBD1 (5 bases). The ends were cut back, 4 bases at V and 5 bases at J, with 21 bases in the middle. This CDR3 region has 16 residues. Germline CDR1 is SGHRS and CDR2 is YFSETQ. This CDR3 reads CASSNWREGSTYGYTF. As DNA, the CDR3 is TGCGCCAGCAGCAATTGGCGGGAGGGGTCTACATATGGCTACACCTTC.

The rearrangement joins TRBV5-4 to TRBJ1-3; D not certain. CDR3 length equals 16 residues. Trimming cost V 0 bases and J 0 bases, with 10 bases left between them. CDR1 and CDR2 from the germline V gene are SGHNT and YYREEE (reference sequence). CDR3 nucleotide sequence: TGTGCCAGCAGCTTGGCCGCCAGTCCCTCTGGAAACACCATATATTTT. This codes for CASSLAASPSGNTIYF.

The chain recombines TRBV7-2 with TRBJ2-7, with TRBD2 as a possible D gene (6 bases). Germline V gene lookup returns CDR1 SGHTA and CDR2 FQGNSA. CDR3 length equals 15 residues. Trimming cost V 5 bases and J 1 base, with 15 bases left between them. CDR3 sequence reads: CASSLLPGVSYEQYF. As DNA, the CDR3 is TGTGCCAGCAGCCTTCTCCCGGGAGTATCCTACGAGCAGTACTTC.

This chain connects TRBV6-5 to TRBJ2-7, with D uncertain. Germline V gene sequence: CDR1 MNHEY, CDR2 SVGAGI. This CDR3 has 14 residues. The V gene lost 0 bases and the J gene lost 1 base, with 7 bases spanning the gap. As DNA, the CDR3 is TGTGCCAGCAGTTACTCTCTGGCGTCCTACGAGCAGTACTTC. It specifies CASSYSLASYEQYF.

V and J are TRBV28 and TRBJ1-4; a possible D gene is TRBD1 (6 bases). Germline loops: CDR1 MDHEN, CDR2 SYDVKM. Trimming shortened V by 3 bases and J by 8 bases, and 16 bases separated the two germline ends. CDR3 length: 15 residues. DNA of the CDR3: TGTGCCAGCAGTTTCCTAGACAGGCCCCAAGAAAAACTGTTTTTT. This codes for CASSFLDRPQEKLFF.

This clone was counted a single time. The V call is TRBV2, the J call TRBJ1-2, with D possibly TRBD1 on 6 matching bases. Germline-derived CDR1 and CDR2 are SNHLY and FYNNEI. CDR3 length: 17 residues. V lost 1 base, J lost 1 base, and 16 bases lay in between. The CDR3 DNA follows: TGTGCCAGCAGTGAAGTCAAGACAGGAGAAATTAACTATGGCTACACCTTC. Protein: CASSEVKTGEINYGYTF.

In DNA form, the CDR3 reads TGTGCCAGCAGTGACCGAACGGTGGGCCGTTTAGGGGAGCAGTACTTC. Its protein product is CASSDRTVGRLGEQYF. The chain uses TRBV2 and TRBJ2-7; D is unclear. Looked up from germline, CDR1 is SNHLY and CDR2 is FYNNEI. The CDR3 loop spans 16 amino acids. The V gene lost 3 bases and the J gene lost 7 bases, with 22 bases spanning the gap. The complete variable domain, with remaining parts taken from reference TRBV2 and TRBJ2-7, reads EPEVTQTPSHQVTQMGQEVILRCVPISNHLYFYWYRQILGQKVEFLVSFYNNEISEKSEIFDDQFSVERPDGSNFTLKIRSTKLEDSAMYFCASSDRTVGRLGEQYFGPGTRLTVT.

V and J are TRBV5-4 and TRBJ1-1; no definite D call. The V end lost 4 bases, the J end lost 1 base, and 14 bases lay between the germline ends. The CDR3 is 15 amino acids. In germline, CDR1 is SGHNT, CDR2 YYREEE (reference sequence). The CDR3 here is CASSLFGGGNTEAFF. The CDR3 nucleotides read TGTGCCAGCAGCCTCTTTGGAGGCGGGAACACTGAAGCTTTCTTT.

DNA of the CDR3: TGTGCCAGCAGATCTCAGGACAGTGAAATTTACGCCTACGAGCAGTACTTC. Translation gives CASRSQDSEIYAYEQYF. This chain joins TRBV28 and TRBJ2-7, with D perhaps TRBD1 (6 bases). CDR1 and CDR2 from the germline V gene are MDHEN and SYDVKM. This CDR3 spans 17 amino acids. V lost 6 bases and J 2 bases, leaving 23 bases between the germline ends.

The V gene is TRBV5-6, the J gene TRBJ1-4; unclear D gene. CDR1 and CDR2 (germline): SGHDT, YYEEEE. The CDR3 loop spans 17 amino acids. Trimming shortened V by 2 bases and J by 3 bases, and 17 bases separated the two germline ends. CDR3 in amino acids: CASSFEGFIGANEKLFF. The CDR3 DNA reads TGTGCCAGCAGCTTTGAGGGCTTTATCGGAGCTAATGAAAAACTGTTTTTT.

The chain couples TRBV2 to TRBJ2-5, with TRBD2 identical over 11 bases. Trimming removed 6 bases from V and 4 bases from J; junction bases left unmatched: 10. CDR3 size: 16 residues. Germline assignment: CDR1 SNHLY and CDR2 FYNNEI. DNA of the CDR3: TGTGCCAGCAGACTAAATAGCGGGAGGGCCAGAGAGACCCAGTACTTC. Amino acids: CASRLNSGRARETQYF.

This sequence joins TRBV19 and TRBJ2-7, with 11 nucleotides matching TRBD2. CDR3 length: 17 amino acids. Germline assignment: CDR1 LNHDA and CDR2 SQIVND (reference sequence). The V segment lost 4 bases and the J segment 4 bases; nucleotides outside the gene matches: 12. The CDR3 DNA sequence: TGTGCCAGTAGTACCTCCTCTACCCCTAGCGGGAGGTACGAGCAGTACTTC. This gives the protein CASSTSSTPSGRYEQYF.

This chain uses TRBV4-2 with TRBJ2-7, with unresolved D. The V and J ends lost 0 bases and 2 bases respectively, with 5 bases between them. The CDR3 is made up of 13 amino acids. Germline CDR1 LGHNA, CDR2 YNFKEQ. The CDR3 region has the DNA TGTGCCAGCAGCCAAGATTTAACCTACGAGCAGTACTTC. The encoded protein is CASSQDLTYEQYF.

The chain joins TRBV10-3 to TRBJ2-1; no definite D call. The CDR3 consists of 13 residues. Germline V lookup: CDR1 ENHRY, CDR2 SYGVKD. V was trimmed by 3 bases and J by 6 bases, leaving 9 bases between them. CDR3 bases: TGTGCCATCAGTGATTTTAGTTCCAATGAGCAGTTCTTC. Its translation is CAISDFSSNEQFF.

The chain combines TRBV29-1 with TRBJ1-2; 7 positions match TRBD1. The CDR3 spans 12 residues. The germline CDR1 and CDR2 sequences are SQVTM and ANQGSEA. With 6 bases clipped from V and 7 bases from J, the junction kept 8 bases outside the gene matches. Here the CDR3 DNA reads TGCAGCGTCGACCGACAGGGCTCTGGCTACACCTTC. It encodes CSVDRQGSGYTF. The entire variable domain, with the rest obtained from reference TRBV29-1 and TRBJ1-2, is as follows: SAVISQKPSRDICQRGTSLTIQCQVDSQVTMMFWYRQQPGQSLTLIATANQGSEATYESGFVIDKFPISRPNLTFSTLTVSNMSPEDSSIYLCSVDRQGSGYTFGSGTRLTVV.

The rearrangement links TRBV2 to TRBJ2-7; 8 nucleotides agree with TRBD2. V lost 10 bases, J lost 1 base, and 6 bases stayed unmatched. CDR1 is SNHLY, CDR2 FYNNEI, per germline. CDR3 length: 13 residues. Here the CDR3 DNA reads TGTGCCATACTAGCGGCGTCTTCCTACGAGCAGTACTTC. Amino acid sequence: CAILAASSYEQYF.

This rearrangement joins TRBV5-4 to TRBJ2-2; a possible D gene is TRBD1 (6 bases). This CDR3 region has 14 residues. V shed 3 bases and J shed 5 bases, with 11 bases lying between them. Germline-derived CDR1 and CDR2 are SGHNT and YYREEE (reference sequence). CDR3 protein: CASSSRGGTGELFF. CDR3 nucleotides: TGTGCCAGCAGCTCCAGGGGTGGGACCGGGGAGCTGTTTTTT. Full variable domain (missing parts from reference TRBV5-4 and TRBJ2-2): ETGVTQSPTHLIKTRGQQVTLRCSSQSGHNTVSWYQQALGQGPQFIFQYYREEENGRGNFPPRFSGLQFPNYSSELNVNALELDDSALYLCASSSRGGTGELFFGEGSRLTVL.

The rearrangement links TRBV19 to TRBJ2-2; weak D call: TRBD1 (5 bases). Trimming cost V 4 bases and J 5 bases, with 11 bases left between them. This CDR3 region has 14 residues. CDR1 is LNHDA and CDR2 is SQIVND in the germline V gene (reference sequence). CDR3 bases: TGTGCCAGTAGTAGCGCAGGGTGGACCGGGGAGCTGTTTTTT. Translated, it gives CASSSAGWTGELFF. The whole variable domain, filled in from reference TRBV19 and TRBJ2-2, reads DGGITQSPKYLFRKEGQNVTLSCEQNLNHDAMYWYRQDPGQGLRLIYYSQIVNDFQKGDIAEGYSVSREKKESFPLTVTSAQKNPTAFYLCASSSAGWTGELFFGEGSRLTVL.

V usage is TRBV5-1 and J usage is TRBJ2-7; 15 bases match TRBD2. This CDR3 is 16 amino acids long. Germline CDR1 reads SGHRS; CDR2 reads YFSETQ. V gave up 4 bases and J gave up 8 bases; unmatched junction bases: 10. In nucleotides, the CDR3 is TGCGCCAGCAGCCCTGGACTAGCGGGAGGGAAGAACAAGCAGTACTTC. Its translation: CASSPGLAGGKNKQYF. The full variable domain, rest sourced from reference TRBV5-1 and TRBJ2-7, is KAGVTQTPRYLIKTRGQQVTLSCSPISGHRSVSWYQQTPGQGLQFLFEYFSETQRNKGNFPGRFSGRQFSNSRSEMNVSTLELGDSALYLCASSPGLAGGKNKQYFGPGTRLTVT.

The V and J genes are TRBV19 and TRBJ2-1; perhaps TRBD2 as D (6 bases). The germline V gene has CDR1 LNHDA and CDR2 SQIVND (reference sequence). V was pared by 6 bases and J by 2 bases, with 14 bases between. This CDR3 is 15 amino acids long. The CDR3 here is CASSPPGLPYNEQFF. In nucleotides, the CDR3 is TGTGCCAGTAGCCCCCCGGGACTGCCCTACAATGAGCAGTTCTTC.

V is TRBV10-3 and J is TRBJ2-7, with 8 bases that match TRBD1. There are 14 residues in the CDR3. Unmatched junction bases numbered 4, after V lost 4 bases and J lost 2 bases. From germline, CDR1 is ENHRY and CDR2 SYGVKD. CDR3 coding DNA: TGTGCCATCAGTGTGAGGACAGGGCCCTACGAGCAGTACTTC. Amino acids: CAISVRTGPYEQYF.

The chain couples TRBV5-4 to TRBJ2-2; TRBD1 matches at 7 bases. Per the germline V gene, CDR1 is SGHNT and CDR2 is YYREEE (reference sequence). The CDR3 is 17 residues long. The trim removed 4 bases at V and 6 bases at J, leaving 15 bases unmatched. CDR3 protein: CASSGTAGTVRAGELFF. DNA of the CDR3: TGTGCCAGCAGCGGCACGGCCGGGACAGTGAGGGCCGGGGAGCTGTTTTTT.

With regard to this clone: One end of the junction is discordant with germline, which a read error may explain. The V gene is TRBV29-1, the J gene TRBJ2-1, with 9 bases that match TRBD2. The CDR3 is 18 residues long. Germline V lookup: CDR1 SQVTM, CDR2 ANQGSEA. In nucleotides, the CDR3 is TGCAGCATTGAAGAGCAGGGTCCCGGGACTAGCAGAAACAATGAGCAGTTCTTC. Amino acid sequence: CSIEEQGPGTSRNNEQFF.

This CDR3 reads CASSAAQGTPSYNEQFF. CDR3 in DNA: TGTGCCAGCAGCGCGGCGCAGGGGACTCCCTCCTACAATGAGCAGTTCTTC. The chain carries TRBV9 and TRBJ2-1; TRBD1 or TRBD2 may be the D gene (6 bases each). The CDR3 length is 17 residues. With 3 bases removed from V and 0 bases from J, the gap between germline ends came to 16 bases. Germline CDR1 is SGDLS and CDR2 is YYNGEE.

The chain couples TRBV5-6 to TRBJ2-7; D is undetermined. From germline, CDR1 is SGHDT and CDR2 YYEEEE. This CDR3 spans 12 amino acids. With 1 base removed from V and 3 bases from J, the gap between germline ends came to 5 bases. CDR3 residues: CASSLSGYEQYF. DNA of the CDR3: TGTGCCAGCAGCTTGTCTGGCTACGAGCAGTACTTC.

J is TRBJ1-1 and V is TRBV6-4; D not certain. The germline V gene encodes CDR1 MRHNA and CDR2 SNTAGT. V shed 9 bases and J shed 0 bases, with 11 bases lying between them. The CDR3 is made up of 13 amino acids. The DNA for the CDR3 is TGTGCCAGTAGCGACAACCTGAACACTGAAGCTTTCTTT. Its translation: CASSDNLNTEAFF.

There are a few counts of this clone. The chain uses TRBV3-1 (or the pseudogene TRBV3-2) and TRBJ1-6; D gene unclear. Germline-derived CDR1 and CDR2 are LGHDT and YNNKEL (reference sequence). V dropped 1 base and J dropped 5 bases, with 6 bases sitting between them. This CDR3 spans 14 amino acids. The CDR3 nucleotides read TGTGCCAGCAGCCAAGGACCTAATAATTCACCCCTCCACTTT. Residues: CASSQGPNNSPLHF.

The rearrangement links TRBV11-2 to TRBJ1-1; TRBD1 is a possible D gene (5 bases). Germline lookup yields CDR1 SGHAT and CDR2 FQNNGV. This CDR3 spans 16 amino acids. V shed 2 bases and J shed 1 base, with 14 bases lying between them. The CDR3 here is CASSLRRPGGNTEAFF. The CDR3 DNA reads as TGTGCCAGCAGCTTAAGGCGGCCGGGGGGGAACACTGAAGCTTTCTTT.

This clone has a single count. This rearrangement joins TRBV2 to TRBJ2-1, with a tentative D call TRBD2 (6 bases). CDR3 size: 14 residues. V lost 5 bases and J lost 8, with 16 bases in between. Germline assignment: CDR1 SNHLY and CDR2 FYNNEI. CDR3 protein: CASSTLASLDEQFF. The CDR3 DNA sequence: TGTGCCAGCAGTACACTAGCCTCGCTCGATGAGCAGTTCTTC.